Listed here is a single TCR beta chain. Time point here: newly diagnosed GD, antithyroid drugs for less than 3 months. PBMC RNA served as the TCR library source. CDR1 is SGHTA, CDR2 FQGTGA, per germline. The V gene lost 6 bases and the J gene lost 6 bases, with 14 bases spanning the gap. This CDR3 region has 14 residues. Through Arm-PCR of CDR3 regions and iRepertoire HTBI primers, TCR beta libraries were built. TCRdb analysed the multiplex PCR reads with MiXCR anew, one entry per CDR3 protein. The table has 300,000 to 400,000 distinct CDR3 sequences, 16% seen once; the top ten hold about 32%. This sample is part of a study of regulatory T cells in long-lasting Graves disease. These same data were also listed under a study on T cells in Graves' hyperthyroidism and ophthalmopathy.

The sample consisted of peripheral blood mononuclear cells (PBMCs), taken at new diagnosis, from a patient treated with antithyroid drugs. The rearrangement joins TRBV7-3 to TRBJ2-2, with D tentatively TRBD2 (5 bases). The sequence derives from a man between 35 and 55 years old with Graves disease. Here the CDR3 DNA reads TGTGCCAGCAGTCTTGGACTGGGGTCCGGGGAGCTGTTTTTT. It encodes CASSLGLGSGELFF.